This TCR beta chain was recorded in a study of long-term antiretroviral therapy in people with HIV (dated by TCRdb to between 2020 and 2023). About the full investigation: The earliest samples were collected about a decade before the 2015 WHO recommendation for immediate ART, when ART was typically delayed until CD4 counts fell. This retrospective serial study examined whether starting ART and sustained HIV suppression were associated with changes in the composition and diversity of the TRB repertoire in peripheral blood. A total of 192 cryopreserved PBMC samples came from around 30 adults with confirmed HIV infection and were collected serially over a mean of about six years (range 1-12). About 40% of the roughly 30 participants with HIV were female. No cross-contamination during QIAcube processing was seen in test extractions of a monoclonal T-cell line run alongside 30 or so polyclonal samples.

To be included, a participant needed at least one PBMC sample from before ART initiation plus at least two post-ART samples. Treatment was received in the United States of America by all participants with HIV. Before DNA extraction, cryopreserved samples of roughly 0.95-10 million PBMC were thawed and washed. At the time of the earliest PBMC sample for each participant with HIV, ages ranged from about 23 to 60 years. Each participant contributed PBMC samples from 1-4 timepoints before ART initiation and 2-8 timepoints after ART initiation, with a median of 7 samples. For every participant, serial HIV viral load, CD4+ T-cell count, ART history and demographic data were obtained. Using a Qiagen kit on a QIAcube, genomic DNA was extracted from unsorted PBMC, with samples processed in batches of 12. V is pared back by 6 bases and J by 3 bases, with 11 bases lying between the germline termini. For CDR1 and CDR2, the germline V gene lists MNHNS and SASEGT. The CDR3 covers 13 residues, taking in both the cysteine and the phenylalanine. The kept DNA is CDR3 alone, 39 bases in frame from the first base.

Of note for this clone: Its antigen specificity is not known. Qualities for individual bases were not recorded, and no much larger clone is one base off.

The immunoSEQ hsTCRB v3.0 assay was used at survey level resolution for TRB variable region sequencing. The targeted TRB sequencing depth was roughly 40,000-55,000 T-cell genomes per sample. An Illumina MiSeq with a v3 150-cycle kit was used to sequence the pooled TRB libraries. As for how the authors treated the data: Repertoire analysis ran in R within a reproducible Nextflow workflow covering QC, data transformation and analysis. LymphoSeq2, an R package for exploring AIRR-Seq data, was used to implement the custom analyses. A handful of samples that yielded fewer than 5000 total TRB sequences were excluded, so that 188 HIV repertoires were analyzed. Among the 180 to 200 retained HIV repertoires, some 60 were collected before ART initiation and some 130 after ART initiation. Each repertoire was downsampled to 5000 TRB nucleotide sequences, and summary statistics were averaged across 100 downsampling iterations. TRB sequences were retained for analysis only if CDR3 regions of at least seven amino acids were present. Two measures captured diversity: a Shannon entropy-derived clonality score and the Gini coefficient. In the repertoire networks, any two of the top 5000 CDR3 amino acid sequences were connected whenever the two sequences differed by an edit distance of one. Antigen specificity groups and MHC restriction were predicted for TRB CDR3 amino acid sequences with GLIPH2. To flag known associations with CMV, EBV, HIV or tissue antigens, CDR3 amino acid sequences were compared against VDJdb and McPAS-TCR. Pre-ART, post-ART and control groups were compared with Wilcoxon signed-rank tests and Holm-Bonferroni correction. TCRdb re-hosts the immuneACCESS table, in-frame sequences only. Its copies lack some clones; in the studies checked, an unresolved V gene accounts for under half of them, and the cause for the rest is not known. V and J calls and clone size are those listed in that table; D and trimming were worked out from the DNA. Across this sample there are 12,000 or so clones, with around 79% seen only once. 11% of the sample is held by the ten biggest clonotypes.

The paper's findings and limits, for the study overall: Owing to limited PBMC availability, only the TCR beta chain was sequenced, without alpha chain pairing. Starting ART was linked to a significant rise in TRB diversity, yet even with long-term ART the diversity remained significantly lower than in transplant donor controls. Because pre-ART samples had limited cell numbers, unsorted PBMC were profiled rather than sorted CD4+ and CD8+ T cells. The samples were dated from about 2004 to 2018, and the ART regimens that were used may be less effective than current ART regimens. CDR3 length ranges in HIV repertoires were narrower than in controls, and network structure suggested an antigen-experienced repertoire with only a slight naive shift after ART. Expanded TRB clones identified before ART initiation dominated the repertoire across all time points, though the dominance fluctuated and decreased in many PLHIV after ART. No data were available on ART adherence, viral resistance or therapy changes, limiting inferences about post-ART repertoire changes.

This sequence originates from a middle-aged woman with HIV. Sample: unsorted PBMCs, taken 0.8 years before starting antiretroviral therapy. The rearrangement combines TRBV6-1 with TRBJ1-2; the best D guess is TRBD1, with 6 bases matching. The CDR3 sequence is CASREWTDYGYTF. The bases read TGTGCCAGCAGAGAATGGACAGACTATGGCTACACCTTC.